These T cell receptor beta chains were read from a single sample in a study of ipilimumab plus nivolumab after autologous stem cell transplantation. TCRdb's table, derived via immunoSEQ multiplex PCR, lists solely in-frame clones and lacks some. The profile shows about 22,000 clones, roughly 70% of them singletons. The input for sequencing was PBMCs, taken in a trial of ipilimumab plus nivolumab as post-transplant consolidation. Every receptor here comes from a male donor with diffuse large B-cell lymphoma. CDR3s include the opening cysteine and the closing phenylalanine or tryptophan. The D gene is left open where the match is weak. Size tells how often a clone was seen (once, few, many) or the class of an expanded clone, and some rows leave it out.

>NA|TRBV15|TRBJ2-7|NA
TGTGCCACCCCCAAAATCCAAGGTTTAGGCTCCTACGAGCAGTACTTC
CATPKIQGLGSYEQYF
>NA|TRBV30|TRBJ1-1|NA
TGTGCCTGGAGTGTACAAGGACGGGTGAACACTGAAGCTTTCTTT
CAWSVQGRVNTEAFF
>NA|TRBV19|TRBJ1-1|NA
TGTGCCAGTAGAGGGTCAATCAGGGTGAATTCGGGAGGAACTGAAGCTTTCTTT
CASRGSIRVNSGGTEAFF
>once|TRBV7-2|TRBJ1-5|NA
TGTGCCAGCAGCTCCCCGGGCCGGGGACAGCCCCAGCATTTT
CASSSPGRGQPQHF
>NA|TRBV5-1|TRBJ2-7|TRBD2
TGCGCCAGCAGTCCCACTAGCGGGGGCCGCTTCGGGTACGAGCAGTACTTC
CASSPTSGGRFGYEQYF
>once|TRBV6-5|TRBJ2-7|TRBD2
TGTGCCACTGGGGGGGTCTTCTACGAGCAGTACTTC
CATGGVFYEQYF
>NA|TRBV21-1|TRBJ1-3|NA
TGTGCCAGCAGCAAAGGGGGCCCGGGACGGACGAGCTCTGGAAACACCATATATTTT
CASSKGGPGRTSSGNTIYF
>medium-sized|TRBV30|TRBJ2-5|TRBD1
TGTGCCTGGAGTCCACAGGGGGCTTTGGAGACCCAGTACTTC
CAWSPQGALETQYF
>NA|TRBV23-1|TRBJ1-1|TRBD1
TGCGCCAGCAGTCAACCCTACCCGGGACAGGGGGCGAACACTGAAGCTTTCTTT
CASSQPYPGQGANTEAFF
>NA|TRBV4-1|TRBJ1-2|TRBD1
TGCGCCAGCAGCCAAGATGGGGACAGGGGGATTGGCGGCTACACCTTC
CASSQDGDRGIGGYTF
>NA|TRBV7-9|TRBJ1-4|NA
TGTGCCAGCAGCTTAACCGGTAATGAAAAACTGTTTTTT
CASSLTGNEKLFF
>NA|TRBV5-1|TRBJ1-1|NA
TGCGCCAGCAGCTTGTCGCGAGGGCTTACTGAAGCTTTCTTT
CASSLSRGLTEAFF
>NA|TRBV5-3|TRBJ1-2|TRBD1
TGTGCCAGAAGCTATCCACAGGGGGCTCGGGGCTACACCTTC
CARSYPQGARGYTF
>NA|TRBV6-5|TRBJ2-1|TRBD2
TGTGCCAGCAGTTTTGGACTAGCGGGGGAGCAGTTCTTC
CASSFGLAGEQFF
>NA|TRBV28|TRBJ1-4|NA
TGTGCCAGCAGTCCGCCCCTACGACAGCGAGGTAATGAAAAACTGTTTTTT
CASSPPLRQRGNEKLFF
>NA|TRBV28|TRBJ2-1|NA
TGTGCCAGCAGTCCTCTGGCTGGGCCCCACAATGAGCAGTTCTTC
CASSPLAGPHNEQFF
>NA|TRBV9|TRBJ2-3|NA
TGTGCCAGCAGCACCCAAGGGGACTCAAAGCATACGCAGTATTTT
CASSTQGDSKHTQYF
>NA|TRBV4-2|TRBJ1-6|NA
TGTGCCAGCAGTCTCGGACAGCCGAGCTCCTATAATTCACCCCTCCACTTT
CASSLGQPSSYNSPLHF
>NA|TRBV7-5|TRBJ2-3|NA
TGTGCCAGCAGCTCCAGGGGTATGGCAGATACGCAGTATTTT
CASSSRGMADTQYF
>NA|TRBV6-1|TRBJ2-5|NA
TGTGCCAGCAGTTCCCGACAGGTTCGAGAGACCCAGTACTTC
CASSSRQVRETQYF
>NA|TRBV7-9|TRBJ2-1|TRBD2
TGTGCCAGCAGCTTAGGGACTAGCGGGGGGCAGGATGAGCAGTTCTTC
CASSLGTSGGQDEQFF
>once|TRBV11-3|TRBJ2-1|NA
TGTGCCAGCAGTCATCTAGGCAATGAGCAGTTCTTC
CASSHLGNEQFF
>NA|TRBV27|TRBJ1-3|TRBD1
TGTGCCAGCAGTTCGGACAGGGGTGGAAACACCATATATTTT
CASSSDRGGNTIYF
>NA|TRBV6-1|TRBJ2-5|TRBD2
TGTGCCAGCAGACTAGCGGGGAGGACCCAGTACTTC
CASRLAGRTQYF
>few|TRBV12-5|TRBJ2-7|NA
TGTGCTAGTGGTTTGTGGGGGTCCTACGAGCAGTACTTC
CASGLWGSYEQYF
>once|TRBV7-3|TRBJ2-2|NA
TGTGCCAGCAGCCCTACTAGCTCCACCGGGGAGCTGTTTTTT
CASSPTSSTGELFF
>NA|TRBV19|TRBJ1-1|NA
TGTGCCAGTAGCCTTTACCGCGGAGAAATGAACACTGAAGCTTTCTTT
CASSLYRGEMNTEAFF
>NA|TRBV5-1|TRBJ1-1|TRBD1
TGCGCCAGCAGCTTAGGACAGGGCGAGCTGAACACTGAAGCTTTCTTT
CASSLGQGELNTEAFF
>NA|TRBV29-1|TRBJ2-1|NA
TGCAGCGTTGGAAGGGACGGCACCTATTCAAACAATGAGCAGTTCTTC
CSVGRDGTYSNNEQFF
>NA|TRBV27|TRBJ1-2|NA
TGTGCCAGCAGAGACCTGTACGCCCACTATGGCTACACCTTC
CASRDLYAHYGYTF
>NA|TRBV5-1|TRBJ2-5|NA
TGCGCCAGCAGCTTGCAAGGGGAGACCCAGTACTTC
CASSLQGETQYF
>NA|TRBV4-1|TRBJ2-3|TRBD2
TGCGCCAGCAGCCGCGGGACTAGCGGGGTGTCGGATACGCAGTATTTT
CASSRGTSGVSDTQYF
>NA|TRBV7-9|TRBJ1-3|NA
TGTGCCAGCAGCTTTTCTGGAAACACCATATATTTT
CASSFSGNTIYF
>NA|TRBV5-1|TRBJ2-7|TRBD2
TGCGCCAGCAGCGTGGGACTAGCGGGAGGTATCCTGGAGCAGTACTTC
CASSVGLAGGILEQYF
>NA|TRBV7-8|TRBJ2-7|TRBD2
TGTGCCAGCAGCTTCTCTTGGACTAGCGGTACGGGCGAGCAGTACTTC
CASSFSWTSGTGEQYF
>once|TRBV11-2|TRBJ2-2|TRBD2
TGTGCCAGCAGCTCCGCCTTGGGGCTAGCGGGAGGTCGGACCGGGGAGCTGTTTTTT
CASSSALGLAGGRTGELFF
>NA|TRBV7-3|TRBJ2-1|TRBD1
TGTGCCAGCAGCTTAATACCAGGGGGATCCGTGCAGTTCTTC
CASSLIPGGSVQFF
>NA|TRBV6-5|TRBJ2-7|NA
TGTGCCAGCAGTTACTCTTTCGAGGGAAACTACGAGCAGTACTTC
CASSYSFEGNYEQYF
>NA|TRBV5-1|TRBJ1-2|TRBD1
TGCGCCAGCACCCCGATACAGGGGGATATGGGTGGCTACACCTTC
CASTPIQGDMGGYTF
>once|TRBV30|TRBJ1-2|TRBD1
TGTGCCTGGAGTGTACGGGCAGGGGGCGGGTATGGCTACACCTTC
CAWSVRAGGGYGYTF
>NA|TRBV28|TRBJ1-4|NA
TGTGCCAGCATGTCCCTTCGCGAAAAACTGTTTTTT
CASMSLREKLFF
>NA|TRBV7-9|TRBJ1-1|NA
TGTGCCAGCAGCTTATCGCAGAACACTGAAGCTTTCTTT
CASSLSQNTEAFF
>NA|TRBV9|TRBJ1-6|NA
TGTGCCAGCAGCGTAGACAGCATCTATAATTCACCCCTCCACTTT
CASSVDSIYNSPLHF
>NA|TRBV4-1|TRBJ2-2|NA
TGCGCCAGCAGCCAAGATGGAGGGCCTACCGGGGAGCTGTTTTTT
CASSQDGGPTGELFF
>NA|TRBV5-1|TRBJ2-1|NA
TGCGCCAGCAGCTTGGCAGCAGGGGTAAAATACAATGAGCAGTTCTTC
CASSLAAGVKYNEQFF
>NA|TRBV5-1|TRBJ1-3|NA
TGCGCCAGCAGGCCGACAGTCTTCTCTGGAAACACCATATATTTT
CASRPTVFSGNTIYF
>few|TRBV15|TRBJ2-3|TRBD2
TGTGCCACCAGAAGCGGGACTAGCGGGAGTTCAGATACGCAGTATTTT
CATRSGTSGSSDTQYF
>NA|TRBV5-8|TRBJ1-5|NA
TGTGCCAGCAGCTTTGAGAGCCTTGGGCCCCAGCATTTT
CASSFESLGPQHF
>NA|TRBV7-6|TRBJ1-5|NA
TGTGCCAGCAGCTTAGAAGAAGGTTTCAATCAGCCCCAGCATTTT
CASSLEEGFNQPQHF
>NA|TRBV5-1|TRBJ2-5|TRBD2
TGCGCCAGCAGCGGGACTAGCGAAACGAGGGAGACCCAGTACTTC
CASSGTSETRETQYF